This TCR beta chain was sequenced for a study of blood T cell repertoires in COVID-19 (dated by TCRdb to the early 2020s). Regarding the study in general: Samples covering the acute and convalescent phases of COVID-19 were provided by collaborators in the United States, Italy and Spain. The prospective study material was composed of cDNA or gDNA derived from T cells, B-cell-depleted T cells, or PBMCs. Subjects who had been exposed to COVID-19, were actively infected with it, or had recovered from it provided the deeply sampled blood TCRbeta repertoires that made up the dataset. The repertoires were released in a freely available public database meant as a resource for research on the immune response to SARS-CoV-2. Samples were obtained from the ongoing ImmuneRACE study (first 160 participants) and from about 1,300 subjects provided by 6 global collaborators. Sample metadata almost always included a de-identified subject ID, COVID-19 status, age in years and sex. HLA class I and class II types, where available, came from metadata supplied by the sample provider rather than from assay-based typing. Results the study describes overall, beyond this receptor: Clinical and demographic metadata were provided uncurated, with the amount varying by source and participant.

CDR1 is given as MNHEY and CDR2 as SVGAGI, both from the germline V gene. Reading from cysteine to phenylalanine, the CDR3 counts 11 amino acids. Only the CDR3 portion is preserved as DNA: 33 bases, with reading frame beginning at the first base. Trimming removed 7 bases from V and 8 bases from J, leaving 9 bases between the germline ends. As concerns this clone: Its binding antigen is unknown. No much larger clonotype is one base removed from it; base qualities were not supplied.

The immunoSEQ Assay, a bias-controlled multiplex PCR, was used to amplify TCRbeta CDR3 regions from genomic DNA. The original pipeline was this. Nucleated cell counts per sample were estimated from amplification of reference gene primers within the assay. Sequence reads were collapsed and filtered to measure the absolute abundance of every unique TCRbeta CDR3 rearrangement. Productive Simpson clonality was computed per sample as the square root of Simpson's diversity index over productive rearrangements. In TCRdb, the immuneACCESS table is reduced to in-frame sequences with V and J assigned. These tables do not hold every clone; where another copy was compared, an unresolved V gene accounts for under half, and the others remain unexplained. V, J and clone size are those of that table, while D and trimming were read from the DNA. This sample comprises roughly 70,000 clones, approximately 78% of them detected only once. Roughly 15% of the sample rests with the top ten.

Whole blood was collected in K2EDTA tubes by collaborating institutions according to the institutions' own protocols. Collaborator samples were shipped for TCRbeta analysis as frozen whole blood, isolated PBMCs, or DNA extracted from either sample type. Recombination connected TRBV6-5 to TRBJ1-3; the D gene assignment is ambiguous. This receptor was identified in a human donor in a cohort sampled during active COVID-19. Specimen: peripheral blood. In nucleotide form, the sequence is TGTGCCAGCACCTCCACTTACACCATATATTTT. Its protein product is CASTSTYTIYF.